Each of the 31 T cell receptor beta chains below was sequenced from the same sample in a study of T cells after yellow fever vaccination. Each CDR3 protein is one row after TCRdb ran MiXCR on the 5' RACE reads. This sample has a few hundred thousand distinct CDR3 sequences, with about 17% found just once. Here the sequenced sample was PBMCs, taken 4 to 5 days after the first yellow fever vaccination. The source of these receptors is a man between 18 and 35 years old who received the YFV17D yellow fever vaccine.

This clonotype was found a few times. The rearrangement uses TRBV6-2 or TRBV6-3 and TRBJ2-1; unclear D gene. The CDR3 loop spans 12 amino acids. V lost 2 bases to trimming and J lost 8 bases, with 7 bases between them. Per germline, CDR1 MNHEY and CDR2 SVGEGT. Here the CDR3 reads CASSYPPDEQFF. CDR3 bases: TGTGCCAGCAGTTACCCTCCCGATGAGCAGTTCTTC.

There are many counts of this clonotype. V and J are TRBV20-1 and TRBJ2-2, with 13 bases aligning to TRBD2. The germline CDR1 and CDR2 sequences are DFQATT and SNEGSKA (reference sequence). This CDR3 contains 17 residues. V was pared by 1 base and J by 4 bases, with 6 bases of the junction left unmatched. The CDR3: CSARATSGGRGTGELFF. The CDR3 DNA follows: TGCAGTGCTAGAGCGACTAGCGGGGGGCGGGGCACCGGGGAGCTGTTTTTT.

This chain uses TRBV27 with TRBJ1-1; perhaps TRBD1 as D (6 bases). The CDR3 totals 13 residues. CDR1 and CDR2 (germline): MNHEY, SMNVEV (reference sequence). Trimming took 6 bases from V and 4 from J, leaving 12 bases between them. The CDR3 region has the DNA TGTGCCAGCAGAATACAGGGTCGCACTGAAGCTTTCTTT. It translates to CASRIQGRTEAFF.

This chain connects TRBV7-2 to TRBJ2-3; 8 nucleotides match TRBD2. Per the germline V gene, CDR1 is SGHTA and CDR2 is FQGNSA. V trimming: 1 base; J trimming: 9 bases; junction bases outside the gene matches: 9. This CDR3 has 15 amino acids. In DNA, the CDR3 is TGTGCCAGCAGCTTAGATGGTAGCGGGGTAATGACGCAGTATTTT. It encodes CASSLDGSGVMTQYF.

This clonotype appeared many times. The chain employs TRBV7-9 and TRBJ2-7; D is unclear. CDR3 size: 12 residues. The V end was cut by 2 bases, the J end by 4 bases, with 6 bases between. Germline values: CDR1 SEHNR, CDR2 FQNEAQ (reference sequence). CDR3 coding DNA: TGTGCCAGCAGCTTAACGACTTACGAGCAGTACGTC. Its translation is CASSLTTYEQYV.

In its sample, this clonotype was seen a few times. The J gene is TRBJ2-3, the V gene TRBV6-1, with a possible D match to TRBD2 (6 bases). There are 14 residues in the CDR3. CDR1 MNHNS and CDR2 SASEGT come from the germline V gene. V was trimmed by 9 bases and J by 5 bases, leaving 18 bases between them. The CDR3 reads CASSGGLIVDTQYF. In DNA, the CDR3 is TGTGCCAGTTCCGGAGGGCTGATAGTAGATACGCAGTATTTT.

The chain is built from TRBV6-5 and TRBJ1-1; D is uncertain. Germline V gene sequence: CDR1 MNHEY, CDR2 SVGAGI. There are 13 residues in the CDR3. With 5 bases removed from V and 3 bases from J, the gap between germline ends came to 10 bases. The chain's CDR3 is CASSNTKDTEAFF. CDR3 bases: TGTGCCAGCAGTAACACAAAGGACACTGAAGCTTTCTTT.

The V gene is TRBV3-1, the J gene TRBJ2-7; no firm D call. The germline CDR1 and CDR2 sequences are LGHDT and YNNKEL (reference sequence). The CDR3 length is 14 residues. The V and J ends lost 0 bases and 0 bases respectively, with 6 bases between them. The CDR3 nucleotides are TGTGCCAGCAGCCAAGATCGGCACTCCTACGAGCAGTACTTC. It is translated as CASSQDRHSYEQYF.

The CDR3 DNA is TGTGCCATCAGTGAGCCGGAGAACTATGGCTACACCTTC. Amino acids: CAISEPENYGYTF. This chain uses TRBV10-3 with TRBJ1-2; D is uncertain. The V gene lost 2 bases and the J gene lost 2 bases, with 6 bases spanning the gap. The germline V gene encodes CDR1 ENHRY and CDR2 SYGVKD. The CDR3 extends over 13 amino acids.

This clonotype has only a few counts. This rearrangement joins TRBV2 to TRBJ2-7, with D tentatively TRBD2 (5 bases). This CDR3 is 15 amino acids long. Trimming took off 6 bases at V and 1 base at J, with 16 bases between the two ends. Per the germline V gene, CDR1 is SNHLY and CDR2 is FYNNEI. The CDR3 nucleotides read TGTGCCAGCAGAGGGTTTGAGGGTGGATCCTACGAGCAGTACTTC. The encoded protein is CASRGFEGGSYEQYF.

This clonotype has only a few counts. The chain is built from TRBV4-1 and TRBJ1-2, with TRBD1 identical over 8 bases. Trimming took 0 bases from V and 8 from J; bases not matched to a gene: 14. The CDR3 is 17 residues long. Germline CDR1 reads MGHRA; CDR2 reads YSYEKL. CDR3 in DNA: TGCGCCAGCAGCCAAGATAGTGCTGTCAGGGGGCGCTGGGGCTACACCTTC. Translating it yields CASSQDSAVRGRWGYTF.

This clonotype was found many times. The CDR3 DNA reads as TGTGCCAGCTCGACTAGCCTAAGGGAGACCCAGTACTTC. Residues: CASSTSLRETQYF. The chain combines TRBV7-8 with TRBJ2-5; 7 nucleotides line up with TRBD2. The V gene's germline CDR1 is SGHVS and CDR2 FQNEAQ. The junction had 8 bases not matched to a gene; V was cut back by 8 bases and J by 5 bases. This CDR3 contains 13 residues.

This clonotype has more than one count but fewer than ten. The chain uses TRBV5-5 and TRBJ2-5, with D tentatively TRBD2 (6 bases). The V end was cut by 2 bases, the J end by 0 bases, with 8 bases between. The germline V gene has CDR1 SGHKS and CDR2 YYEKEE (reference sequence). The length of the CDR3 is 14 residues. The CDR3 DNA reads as TGTGCCAGCAGCTTCCGACTAGACCAAGAGACCCAGTACTTC. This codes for CASSFRLDQETQYF. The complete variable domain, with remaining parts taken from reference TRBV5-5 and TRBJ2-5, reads DAGVTQSPTHLIKTRGQQVTLRCSPISGHKSVSWYQQVLGQGPQFIFQYYEKEERGRGNFPDRFSARQFPNYSSELNVNALLLGDSALYLCASSFRLDQETQYFGPGTRLLVL.

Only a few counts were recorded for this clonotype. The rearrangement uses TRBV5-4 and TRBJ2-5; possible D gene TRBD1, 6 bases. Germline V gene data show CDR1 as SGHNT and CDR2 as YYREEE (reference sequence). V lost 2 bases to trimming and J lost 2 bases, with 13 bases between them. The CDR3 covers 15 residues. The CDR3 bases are TGTGCCAGCAGCTTTTTCCCAGGGGTTCAAGAGACCCAGTACTTC. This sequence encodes CASSFFPGVQETQYF.

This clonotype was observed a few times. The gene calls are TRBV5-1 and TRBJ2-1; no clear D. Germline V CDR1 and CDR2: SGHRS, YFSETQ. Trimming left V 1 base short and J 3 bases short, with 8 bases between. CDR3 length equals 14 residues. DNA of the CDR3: TGCGCCAGCAGCTTGCGCCTCTTCTACAATGAGCAGTTCTTC. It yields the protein CASSLRLFYNEQFF.

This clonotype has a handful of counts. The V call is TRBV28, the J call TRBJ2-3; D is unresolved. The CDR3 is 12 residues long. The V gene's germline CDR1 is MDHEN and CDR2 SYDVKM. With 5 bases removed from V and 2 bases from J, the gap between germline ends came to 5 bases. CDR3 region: CASSIDTDTQYF. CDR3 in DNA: TGTGCCAGCAGTATTGACACAGATACGCAGTATTTT. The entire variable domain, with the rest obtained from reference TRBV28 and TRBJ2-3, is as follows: DVKVTQSSRYLVKRTGEKVFLECVQDMDHENMFWYRQDPGLGLRLIYFSYDVKMKEKGDIPEGYSVSREKKERFSLILESASTNQTSMYLCASSIDTDTQYFGPGTRLTVL.

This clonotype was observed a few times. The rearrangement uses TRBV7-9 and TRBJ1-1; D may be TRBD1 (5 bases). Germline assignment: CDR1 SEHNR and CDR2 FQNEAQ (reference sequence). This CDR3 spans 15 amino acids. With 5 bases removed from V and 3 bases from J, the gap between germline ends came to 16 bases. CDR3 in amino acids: CASSPSQVRDTEAFF. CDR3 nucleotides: TGTGCCAGCAGCCCATCACAGGTCCGGGACACTGAAGCTTTCTTT.

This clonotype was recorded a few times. The CDR3 sequence is CASSLSRGPSYEQYF. The CDR3 bases are TGTGCCAGCAGCTTAAGTCGGGGCCCTTCCTACGAGCAGTACTTC. The V and J genes are TRBV7-3 and TRBJ2-7, with D possibly called TRBD1 or TRBD2 (5 bases each). The V gene lost 1 base and the J gene lost 1 base, with 11 bases spanning the gap. CDR1 is SGHTA, CDR2 FQGTGA, per germline. The CDR3 spans 15 residues. The variable domain in full, completed from reference TRBV7-3 and TRBJ2-7, reads GAGVSQTPSNKVTEKGKYVELRCDPISGHTALYWYRQSLGQGPEFLIYFQGTGAADDSGLPNDRFFAVRPEGSVSTLKIQRTERGDSAVYLCASSLSRGPSYEQYFGPGTRLTVT.

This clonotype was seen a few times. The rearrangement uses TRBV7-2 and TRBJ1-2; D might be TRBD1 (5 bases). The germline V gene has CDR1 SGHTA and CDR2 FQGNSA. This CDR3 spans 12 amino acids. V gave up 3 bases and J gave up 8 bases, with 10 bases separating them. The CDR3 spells CASSFDWGGYTF. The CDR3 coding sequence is TGTGCCAGCAGCTTTGACTGGGGGGGCTACACCTTC.

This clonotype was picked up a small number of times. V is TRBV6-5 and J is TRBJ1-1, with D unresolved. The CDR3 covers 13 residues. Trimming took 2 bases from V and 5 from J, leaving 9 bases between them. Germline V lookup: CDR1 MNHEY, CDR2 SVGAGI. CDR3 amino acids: CASSYRTQTEAFF. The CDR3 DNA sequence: TGTGCCAGCAGTTACCGAACGCAGACTGAAGCTTTCTTT.

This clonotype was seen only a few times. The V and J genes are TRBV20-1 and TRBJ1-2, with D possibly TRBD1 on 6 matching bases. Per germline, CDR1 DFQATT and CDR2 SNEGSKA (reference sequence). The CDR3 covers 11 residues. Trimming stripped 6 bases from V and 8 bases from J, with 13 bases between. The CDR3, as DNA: TGCAGTGCCCGAGGGGGGAAAGGCTACACCTTC. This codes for CSARGGKGYTF.

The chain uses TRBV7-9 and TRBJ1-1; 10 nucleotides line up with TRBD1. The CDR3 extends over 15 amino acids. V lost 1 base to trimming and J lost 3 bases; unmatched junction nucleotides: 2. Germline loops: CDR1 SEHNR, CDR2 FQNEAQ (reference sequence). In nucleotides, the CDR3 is TGTGCCAGCAGCTTAGTCGGACAGGGGGACACTGAAGCTTTCTTT. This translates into CASSLVGQGDTEAFF.

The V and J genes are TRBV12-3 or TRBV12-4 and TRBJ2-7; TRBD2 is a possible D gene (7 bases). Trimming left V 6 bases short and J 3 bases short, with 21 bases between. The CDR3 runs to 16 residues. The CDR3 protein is CASSPGGGGGHYEQYF. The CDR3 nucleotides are TGTGCCAGCAGCCCTGGGGGTGGGGGGGGGCACTACGAGCAGTACTTC.

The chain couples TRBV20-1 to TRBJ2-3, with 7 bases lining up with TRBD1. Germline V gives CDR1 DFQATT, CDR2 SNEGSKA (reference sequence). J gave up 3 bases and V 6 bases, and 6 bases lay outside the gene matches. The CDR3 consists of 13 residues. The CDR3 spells CSADLQGTDTQYF. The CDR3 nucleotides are TGCAGTGCCGATCTACAGGGGACAGATACGCAGTATTTT.

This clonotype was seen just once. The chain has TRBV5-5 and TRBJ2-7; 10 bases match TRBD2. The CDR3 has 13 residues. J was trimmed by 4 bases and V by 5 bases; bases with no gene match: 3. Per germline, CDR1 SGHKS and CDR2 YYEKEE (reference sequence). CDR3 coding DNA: TGTGCCAGCAGAGCGGGACTAGCGTACGAGCAGTACGTC. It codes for CASRAGLAYEQYV.

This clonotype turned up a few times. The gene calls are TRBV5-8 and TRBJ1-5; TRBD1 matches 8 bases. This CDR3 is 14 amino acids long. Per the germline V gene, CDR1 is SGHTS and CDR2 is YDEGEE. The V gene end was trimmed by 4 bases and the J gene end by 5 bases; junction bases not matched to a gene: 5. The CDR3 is CASSQGTGDQPQHF. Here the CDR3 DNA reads TGTGCCAGCAGCCAAGGGACAGGCGATCAGCCCCAGCATTTT.

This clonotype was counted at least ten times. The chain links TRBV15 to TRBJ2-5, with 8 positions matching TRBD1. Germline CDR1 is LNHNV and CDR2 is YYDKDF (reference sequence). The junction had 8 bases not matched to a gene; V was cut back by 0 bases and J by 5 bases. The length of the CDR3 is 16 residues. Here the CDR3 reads CATSRDSGGAGETQYF. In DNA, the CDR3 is TGTGCCACCAGCAGAGATTCAGGGGGCGCCGGGGAGACCCAGTACTTC.

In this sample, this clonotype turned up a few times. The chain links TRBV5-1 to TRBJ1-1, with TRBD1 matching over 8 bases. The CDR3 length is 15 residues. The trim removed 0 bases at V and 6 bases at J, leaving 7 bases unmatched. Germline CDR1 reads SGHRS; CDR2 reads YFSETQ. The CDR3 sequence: CASSLAGGAVSEAFF. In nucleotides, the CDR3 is TGCGCCAGCAGCTTGGCAGGGGGCGCGGTATCTGAAGCTTTCTTT.

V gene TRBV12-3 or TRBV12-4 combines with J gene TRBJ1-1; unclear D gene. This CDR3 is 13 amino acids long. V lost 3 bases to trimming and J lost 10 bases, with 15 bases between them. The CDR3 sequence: CASSFPREGRAFF. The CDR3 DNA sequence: TGTGCCAGCAGTTTCCCACGGGAGGGTCGAGCTTTCTTT.

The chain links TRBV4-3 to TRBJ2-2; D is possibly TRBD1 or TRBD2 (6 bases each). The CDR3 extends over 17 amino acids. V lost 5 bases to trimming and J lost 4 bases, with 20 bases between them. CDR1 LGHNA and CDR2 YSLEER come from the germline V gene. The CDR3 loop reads CASSSQVGGGGTGELFF. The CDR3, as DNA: TGCGCCAGCAGCAGCCAGGTGGGGGGCGGCGGCACCGGGGAGCTGTTTTTT.

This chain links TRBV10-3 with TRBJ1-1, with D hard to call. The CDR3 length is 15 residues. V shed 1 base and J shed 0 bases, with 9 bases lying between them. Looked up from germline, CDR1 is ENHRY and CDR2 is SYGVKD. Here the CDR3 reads CAISEYGNMNTEAFF. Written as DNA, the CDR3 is TGTGCCATCAGTGAGTATGGGAACATGAACACTGAAGCTTTCTTT.